The rows below give T cell receptor beta chains drawn from one sample of a study of T cells after somatic rescue of genetic block. Some clones are missing from TCRdb's copy, which holds only in-frame ones; the method was immunoSEQ multiplex PCR. In the table there are 9,500 to 15,000 clones, 65% to 85% of which are singletons. Specimen: peripheral blood mononuclear cells (PBMCs). All receptors derive from a boy aged 5-17 years. Both conserved end residues are part of each CDR3. A D gene is named only where the DNA matches it firmly. The size of a clone is reported for some rows only, either as once, few or many, or as a class for expanded clones.

d_gene | len | j_gene | abundance | v_gene | CDR3aa | CDR3nt
NA | 14 | TRBJ1-2 | NA | TRBV18 | CASSPQYGTEGYTF | TGTGCCAGCTCACCCCAGTACGGGACGGAAGGCTACACCTTC
NA | 14 | TRBJ2-3 | NA | TRBV25-1 | CASSGPGGLGTQYF | TGTGCCAGCAGTGGGCCGGGGGGCCTAGGTACGCAGTATTTT
NA | 15 | TRBJ1-5 | NA | TRBV11-3 | CASSLGDGTPLSQHF | TGTGCCAGCAGCTTAGGGGACGGGACACCTCTTTCCCAGCATTTT
NA | 15 | TRBJ2-7 | NA | TRBV18 | CASSPIPGAFYEQYF | TGTGCCAGCTCACCAATTCCAGGGGCCTTCTACGAGCAGTACTTC
NA | 15 | TRBJ2-7 | NA | TRBV7-3 | CASSLMVRGDYEQYF | TGTGCCAGCAGCTTAATGGTCAGGGGCGACTACGAGCAGTACTTC
NA | 15 | TRBJ2-7 | NA | TRBV5-1 | CASSLGGTLSYEQYF | TGCGCCAGCAGCTTGGGGGGGACACTATCCTACGAGCAGTACTTC
TRBD1 | 13 | TRBJ2-7 | NA | TRBV11-3 | CASSTGGLSEQYF | TGTGCCAGCAGCACAGGGGGGTTGAGCGAGCAGTACTTC
TRBD1 | 15 | TRBJ1-4 | NA | TRBV5-4 | CASSLDRGRGEKLFF | TGTGCCAGCAGCTTAGACAGGGGCCGGGGTGAAAAACTGTTTTTT
NA | 16 | TRBJ2-2 | NA | TRBV15 | CATSRDRDYPHGELFF | TGTGCCACCAGCAGAGATCGAGACTATCCCCACGGGGAGCTGTTTTTT
TRBD1 | 16 | TRBJ2-5 | NA | TRBV7-9 | CASRELTGVSGKTQYF | TGTGCCAGCCGAGAACTGACAGGGGTGAGCGGTAAGACCCAGTACTTC
NA | 13 | TRBJ1-1 | NA | TRBV28 | CASSLPRLPEAFF | TGTGCCAGCAGTTTACCAAGGTTACCTGAAGCTTTCTTT
NA | 11 | TRBJ2-5 | NA | TRBV30 | CAWSPSLTQYF | TGTGCCTGGAGTCCGTCCCTCACCCAGTACTTC
NA | 15 | TRBJ1-5 | NA | TRBV6-5 | CASSYPVPLFQPQHF | TGTGCCAGCAGTTACCCGGTACCCCTTTTTCAGCCCCAGCATTTT
NA | 12 | TRBJ1-2 | few | TRBV6-6 | CASSYSERGYTF | TGTGCCAGCAGTTACTCGGAGAGAGGCTACACCTTC
TRBD2 | 20 | TRBJ2-4 | NA | TRBV7-6 | CASSPKTRLAGGIAKNIQYF | TGTGCCAGCAGCCCCAAAACGAGGCTAGCGGGGGGGATAGCCAAAAACATTCAGTACTTC
NA | 16 | TRBJ1-2 | NA | TRBV28 | CASSLRGLTLARGYTF | TGTGCCAGCAGTTTGAGGGGACTCACTCTGGCTAGGGGCTACACCTTC
TRBD2 | 15 | TRBJ2-3 | medium-sized | TRBV4-1 | CASSPTGGGLDTQYF | TGCGCCAGCAGCCCCACGGGAGGGGGTCTCGATACGCAGTATTTT
NA | 13 | TRBJ1-1 | NA | TRBV27 | CASSLYQNTEAFF | TGTGCCAGCAGTTTATACCAGAACACTGAAGCTTTCTTT
NA | 15 | TRBJ1-2 | NA | TRBV5-1 | CASSLEPWQGTYHDF | TGCGCCAGCAGCTTGGAACCCTGGCAGGGGACTTACCACGACTTC
TRBD1 | 19 | TRBJ2-1 | NA | TRBV5-1 | CASSSTGGRPGFSYNEQFF | TGCGCCAGCAGCTCTACAGGGGGCAGACCCGGGTTCTCCTACAATGAGCAGTTCTTC
TRBD2 | 15 | TRBJ2-7 | NA | TRBV7-2 | CASSLRSAGSYEQYF | TGTGCCAGCAGCCTTCGCTCAGCGGGAAGCTACGAGCAGTACTTC
NA | 12 | TRBJ2-1 | NA | TRBV5-4 | CASSSPVNEQFF | TGTGCCAGCAGCAGCCCCGTCAATGAGCAGTTCTTC
NA | 12 | TRBJ2-1 | NA | TRBV10-3 | CAISALYNEQFF | TGTGCCATCAGTGCGCTCTACAATGAGCAGTTCTTC
NA | 13 | TRBJ1-1 | NA | TRBV25-1 | CASSPWAGSEAFF | TGTGCCAGCAGTCCATGGGCAGGCTCTGAAGCTTTCTTT
NA | 16 | TRBJ2-5 | NA | TRBV11-1 | CASSSYSGGKGETQYF | TGTGCCAGCAGTTCTTATTCCGGGGGAAAGGGAGAGACCCAGTACTTC
TRBD1 | 13 | TRBJ1-5 | NA | TRBV4-2 | CASSWTGNQPQHF | TGTGCCAGCAGTTGGACAGGGAATCAGCCCCAGCATTTT
TRBD1 | 16 | TRBJ2-7 | few | TRBV6-5 | CASSSTLTGAAYEQYF | TGTGCCAGCAGTTCCACCCTAACAGGGGCGGCCTACGAGCAGTACTTC
NA | 16 | TRBJ2-2 | NA | TRBV5-4 | CASSSGTFSNTGELFF | TGTGCCAGCAGCTCCGGGACATTTTCGAACACCGGGGAGCTGTTTTTT
NA | 16 | TRBJ2-2 | NA | TRBV30 | CAWFIPGHLNTGELFF | TGTGCCTGGTTTATTCCGGGACACTTGAACACCGGGGAGCTGTTTTTT
TRBD2 | 16 | TRBJ2-7 | NA | TRBV4-2 | CASSRHSGGNSYEQYF | TGTGCCAGCAGCCGACATAGCGGGGGGAACTCCTACGAGCAGTACTTC
NA | 15 | TRBJ1-5 | NA | TRBV6-5 | CASSRHDRMDQPQHF | TGTGCCAGCAGTCGACACGACAGAATGGATCAGCCCCAGCATTTT
NA | 15 | TRBJ1-5 | NA | TRBV10-3 | CAISELDASNQPQHF | TGTGCCATCAGTGAGTTGGACGCTAGCAATCAGCCCCAGCATTTT
NA | 13 | TRBJ2-7 | NA | TRBV18 | CASSPRTAYEQYF | TGTGCCAGCTCACCAAGGACCGCCTACGAGCAGTACTTC
TRBD2 | 16 | TRBJ2-1 | NA | TRBV2 | CASSQLAGAAYNEQFF | TGTGCCAGCAGCCAATTAGCGGGAGCTGCCTACAATGAGCAGTTCTTC
NA | 15 | TRBJ1-1 | few | TRBV4-1 | CASSQDWGGGTEAFF | TGCGCCAGCAGCCAAGATTGGGGCGGCGGCACTGAAGCTTTCTTT
NA | 14 | TRBJ1-2 | NA | TRBV5-6 | CAGSSRGGPNGYTF | TGTGCCGGCAGCTCCCGTGGGGGCCCAAACGGCTACACCTTC
TRBD1 | 15 | TRBJ2-5 | few | TRBV5-4 | CASSLLQGSQETQYF | TGTGCCAGCAGCTTGTTACAGGGGTCCCAAGAGACCCAGTACTTC
TRBD2 | 15 | TRBJ2-7 | NA | TRBV10-3 | CAISPLLAGAYEQYF | TGTGCCATCAGCCCTCTACTAGCGGGAGCCTACGAGCAGTACTTC
TRBD2 | 16 | TRBJ2-7 | NA | TRBV5-4 | CASSAPGTSSSYEQYF | TGTGCCAGCAGCGCCCCCGGGACTAGCAGTTCCTACGAGCAGTACTTC
NA | 12 | TRBJ2-3 | NA | TRBV5-4 | CASSLDRDTQYF | TGTGCCAGCAGCCTGGACAGAGATACGCAGTATTTT
TRBD1 | 14 | TRBJ1-2 | NA | TRBV30 | CAWRLETGALLGTF | TGTGCCTGGAGGTTAGAGACAGGGGCCCTCTTAGGAACCTTC
TRBD1 | 18 | TRBJ2-6 | NA | TRBV18 | CASSPYRDRGSGANVLTF | TGTGCCAGCTCACCTTACCGGGACAGGGGCTCTGGGGCCAACGTCCTGACTTTC
NA | 13 | TRBJ2-7 | NA | TRBV30 | CAWSPGQASEQYF | TGTGCCTGGAGTCCCGGGCAGGCCTCGGAGCAGTACTTC
NA | 14 | TRBJ2-7 | NA | TRBV5-1 | CASSSTGPTYEQYF | TGCGCCAGCAGCTCAACAGGGCCTACCTACGAGCAGTACTTC
NA | 13 | TRBJ1-4 | NA | TRBV29-1 | CSVEGLGGGGTVF | TGCAGCGTTGAAGGCCTGGGAGGGGGAGGAACTGTTTTT
NA | 14 | TRBJ2-2 | once | TRBV25-1 | CASRPEACTGELFF | TGTGCCAGCCGCCCAGAGGCCTGCACCGGGGAGCTGTTTTTT
TRBD1 | 18 | TRBJ2-2 | NA | TRBV18 | CASSPGTGGLVDTGELFF | TGTGCCAGCTCACCAGGGACAGGGGGCCTGGTTGACACCGGGGAGCTGTTTTTT
TRBD1 | 13 | TRBJ1-2 | few | TRBV10-1 | CASQKFRGHGYTF | TGCGCCAGTCAGAAATTCAGGGGGCATGGCTACACCTTC
NA | 16 | TRBJ1-6 | NA | TRBV5-1 | CASSLATSGVNSPLHF | TGCGCCAGCAGCTTGGCAACCTCGGGGGTTAATTCACCCCTCCACTTT